This paragraph covers one T cell receptor beta chain sequence. Its antigen is as yet unknown. These data originate in a study of T cell repertoires in cytomegalovirus infection. TCRdb passed the reads through MiXCR, listing each CDR3 protein once. Counted here are about 740,000 distinct CDR3 sequences, about 30% occurring once; the ten biggest clones make up roughly 18%. The CDR3 contains 16 residues. With 7 bases clipped from V and 5 bases from J, the junction kept 12 bases outside the gene matches. Germline V gives CDR1 SGHRS, CDR2 YFSETQ. The material sequenced was cultured PBMCs, taken from culture after CMV antigen stimulation. The receptor was derived from a human donor in good health (CMV status not recorded). Some clones in this sample may be carry-over from other donors' samples. The chain carries TRBV5-1 and TRBJ2-5; 12 positions agree with TRBD1. CDR3 nucleotides: TGCGCCAGCCTTCAAGGGACAGGGGGCCTGCAGGAGACCCAGTACTTC. Amino acid sequence: CASLQGTGGLQETQYF.